The T cell receptor (beta chain) under discussion was sequenced for a study of T-cell reconstitution after alpha-beta-depleted transplantation in children. During its preparation, the TCRbeta library received unique molecular identifiers. TCRdb re-called the PCR reads through MiXCR, storing one row per CDR3 protein. Among just under 350,000 distinct CDR3 sequences listed, roughly 15% were seen once. Notes on the study in general: Newly produced T cells mostly provided counts and TCRbeta diversity after one year, as hyperexpanded clones declined. Some patients' high day-60 TCRbeta diversity was traced to surviving recipient T cells and thymic progenitors.

This CDR3 region has 14 residues. CDR1 and CDR2 (germline): KGHSH, LQKENI. V was trimmed by 5 bases and J by 3 bases, leaving 12 bases between them. In the case of this clonotype: Its matching antigen is unknown.

This chain connects TRBV18 to TRBJ2-3; D tentatively reads TRBD1 or TRBD2 (6 bases each). The source was PBMCs, mostly from graft donor cells, collected 360 days after TCRalphabeta/CD19-depleted stem cell transplant. This clonotype originated in a male patient under 10 years old who had a stem cell transplant for acute lymphoblastic leukemia, so the T cells may come from the graft donor. The CDR3 spells CASSNRGTTDTQYF. CDR3 DNA sequence: TGTGCCAGCTCAAATAGGGGGACTACAGATACGCAGTATTTT.